The 24 T cell receptor beta chains below were found in one sample sequenced in a study of shared clonotypes between healthy human individuals. Sequencing was performed with immunoSEQ multiplex PCR; in TCRdb, only in-frame clones are kept and a portion is missing. The sample holds about a million clones, roughly 72% seen once. The sample comprised memory CD4+ T cells sorted from blood. Subset defined: CD45RA-negative fraction. These receptors all come from a man between 18 and 29 years old in good health.

The chain links TRBV30 to TRBJ2-7; the match to TRBD1 covers 9 bases. The CDR3 sequence is 11 residues long. Germline lookup yields CDR1 GTSNPN and CDR2 SVGIG (reference sequence). V was pared by 5 bases and J by 7 bases, with 3 bases of the junction left unmatched. CDR3 in DNA: TGTGCCTGGGGACAGGGGAGGGAGCAGTACTTC. It is translated as CAWGQGREQYF.

This rearrangement joins TRBV7-2 to TRBJ1-6, with TRBD1 identical over 7 bases. The CDR3 covers 16 residues. The germline V gene has CDR1 SGHTA and CDR2 FQGNSA. J was trimmed by 6 bases and V by 2 bases; bases with no gene match: 7. CDR3 nucleotides: TGTGCCAGCAGCTTACGTGGACAGGCGAGTAATTCACCCCTCCACTTT. This encodes CASSLRGQASNSPLHF.

The chain links TRBV5-4 to TRBJ2-7; no clear D. Per germline, CDR1 SGHNT and CDR2 YYREEE (reference sequence). Trimming removed 4 bases from V and 6 bases from J, with 11 bases in between. The CDR3 has 12 residues. The CDR3: CASSNGPSEQYF. The CDR3 DNA is TGTGCCAGCAGCAATGGACCCAGCGAGCAGTACTTC.

The rearrangement links TRBV14 to TRBJ2-3; 8 nucleotides match TRBD1. V trimming: 8 bases; J trimming: 4 bases; junction bases outside the gene matches: 11. The CDR3 covers 15 residues. The germline gives CDR1 SGHDN, CDR2 FVKESK. The CDR3 DNA reads as TGTGCCAGCGCCTTAAGGACAGGGAGCGCAGATACGCAGTATTTT. Translation: CASALRTGSADTQYF.

This clone occurred many times. Other DNA sequences in this specimen translate into the identical CDR3. The chain employs TRBV14 and TRBJ2-5, with D uncertain. The CDR3 covers 14 residues. Germline lookup yields CDR1 SGHDN and CDR2 FVKESK. Trimming removed 2 bases at V and 2 bases at J, with 9 bases between. CDR3 bases: TGTGCCAGCAGCCAATTTACTAAACAAGAGACCCAGTACTTC. This codes for CASSQFTKQETQYF.

This clone occurred once. J is TRBJ1-1 and V is TRBV7-2, with unresolved D. V lost 5 bases and J 1 base, leaving 8 bases between the germline ends. Per the germline V gene, CDR1 is SGHTA and CDR2 is FQGNSA. This CDR3 contains 13 residues. The CDR3 protein is CASSNGWNTEAFF. CDR3 nucleotides: TGTGCCAGCAGCAACGGATGGAACACTGAAGCTTTCTTT.

The chain has TRBV6-6 and TRBJ2-7, with 8 bases aligning to TRBD2. CDR1 is MNHNY and CDR2 is SVGAGI in the germline V gene (reference sequence). The V gene end was trimmed by 0 bases and the J gene end by 3 bases; junction bases not matched to a gene: 7. The CDR3 loop spans 16 amino acids. The CDR3 DNA sequence: TGTGCCAGCAGTTACTCGCCTAGCGGGCGGAGCTACGAGCAGTACTTC. Translated, it gives CASSYSPSGRSYEQYF.

The rearrangement links TRBV7-6 to TRBJ1-3; D gene uncertain. The CDR3 has 15 amino acids. Trimming took off 1 base at V and 0 bases at J, with 7 bases between the two ends. Germline V gene lookup returns CDR1 SGHVS and CDR2 FNYEAQ. The CDR3 nucleotides read TGTGCCAGCAGCTTAGGACCGATCTCTGGAAACACCATATATTTT. Translating it yields CASSLGPISGNTIYF.

The J gene is TRBJ2-2, the V gene TRBV28; 12 bases are a match to TRBD2. Germline V gene lookup returns CDR1 MDHEN and CDR2 SYDVKM. V was clipped by 2 bases and J by 7 bases; unmatched bases: 5. This CDR3 spans 16 amino acids. CDR3 nucleotide sequence: TGTGCCAGCAGTTTAGCACTAGCGGGGGGAATCGGGGAGCTGTTTTTT. Amino acids: CASSLALAGGIGELFF.

The CDR3 spells CASIKQKNQPQHF. CDR3 in DNA: TGTGCCAGCATTAAACAGAAGAACCAGCCCCAGCATTTT. The chain employs TRBV28 and TRBJ1-5; D is ambiguous. The CDR3 totals 13 residues. Looked up from germline, CDR1 is MDHEN and CDR2 is SYDVKM. V lost 7 bases to trimming and J lost 7 bases, with 14 bases between them. Complete variable domain (other parts from reference TRBV28 and TRBJ1-5): DVKVTQSSRYLVKRTGEKVFLECVQDMDHENMFWYRQDPGLGLRLIYFSYDVKMKEKGDIPEGYSVSREKKERFSLILESASTNQTSMYLCASIKQKNQPQHFGDGTRLSIL.

The chain employs TRBV18 and TRBJ2-7; 12 positions match TRBD2. V gave up 0 bases and J gave up 0 bases; unmatched junction bases: 9. This CDR3 is built from 19 residues. Germline CDR1 and CDR2: KGHSH and LQKENI. CDR3 in amino acids: CASSPPSGGLAGSSYEQYF. CDR3 coding DNA: TGTGCCAGCTCACCACCGTCGGGAGGACTAGCGGGAAGCTCCTACGAGCAGTACTTC.

This clone occurred many times. The V gene is TRBV15, the J gene TRBJ1-2; D is undetermined. The CDR3 spans 12 residues. V gave up 5 bases and J gave up 5 bases, with 9 bases separating them. Germline loops: CDR1 LNHNV, CDR2 YYDKDF (reference sequence). The CDR3 reads CATSPTGYGYTF. CDR3 DNA sequence: TGTGCCACCAGCCCAACGGGGTATGGCTACACCTTC.

The V gene is TRBV7-9, the J gene TRBJ1-5, with D possibly being TRBD1 (5 bases). V was clipped by 5 bases and J by 5 bases, with 13 bases between them. CDR3 length: 14 residues. CDR1 and CDR2 (germline): SEHNR, FQNEAQ (reference sequence). The chain's CDR3 is CASSGGDRYQPQHF. The CDR3 bases are TGTGCCAGCAGCGGGGGGGACCGGTATCAGCCCCAGCATTTT. Full variable domain (rest looked up from reference TRBV7-9 and TRBJ1-5): DTGVSQNPRHKITKRGQNVTFRCDPISEHNRLYWYRQTLGQGPEFLTYFQNEAQLEKSRLLSDRFSAERPKGSFSTLEIQRTEQGDSAMYLCASSGGDRYQPQHFGDGTRLSIL.

On this clone itself: Other nucleotide sequences in the sample specify the same CDR3. The chain has TRBV5-6 and TRBJ1-3; D possibly corresponds to TRBD1 (6 bases). Germline-derived CDR1 and CDR2 are SGHDT and YYEEEE. Trimming shortened V by 4 bases and J by 4 bases, and 12 bases separated the two germline ends. The CDR3 extends over 14 amino acids. The CDR3 DNA reads as TGTGCCAGCAGCCTCAGGGGAGGGGGAAACACCATATATTTT. This sequence encodes CASSLRGGGNTIYF. The full variable domain, rest sourced from reference TRBV5-6 and TRBJ1-3, is DAGVTQSPTHLIKTRGQQVTLRCSPKSGHDTVSWYQQALGQGPQFIFQYYEEEERQRGNFPDRFSGHQFPNYSSELNVNALLLGDSALYLCASSLRGGGNTIYFGEGSWLTVV.

This chain uses TRBV9 with TRBJ2-5, with D uncertain. From germline, CDR1 is SGDLS and CDR2 YYNGEE. V lost 3 bases to trimming and J lost 2 bases, with 8 bases between them. The CDR3 is 13 amino acids. The CDR3 loop reads CASSEGFQETQYF. The CDR3 DNA reads TGTGCCAGCAGCGAGGGATTTCAAGAGACCCAGTACTTC.

V gene TRBV6-1 combines with J gene TRBJ1-6, with 7 nucleotides matching TRBD1. Germline lookup yields CDR1 MNHNS and CDR2 SASEGT. Unmatched junction bases numbered 3, after V lost 0 bases and J lost 7 bases. The CDR3 length is 15 residues. CDR3 bases: TGTGCCAGCAGTGAAGCGACAGGGAGCAATTCACCCCTCCACTTT. Translation: CASSEATGSNSPLHF.

V and J are TRBV7-2 and TRBJ2-7; maybe TRBD2 (7 bases). The V end was cut by 3 bases, the J end by 0 bases, with 12 bases between. The CDR3 sequence is 15 residues long. Germline V gene data show CDR1 as SGHTA and CDR2 as FQGNSA. The CDR3 DNA follows: TGTGCCAGCAGCTTGGGAAGGGGGGGCTCCTACGAGCAGTACTTC. Its protein is CASSLGRGGSYEQYF.

The rearrangement links TRBV6-6 to TRBJ1-2; D gene unclear. Germline values: CDR1 MNHNY, CDR2 SVGAGI (reference sequence). Deletions cut 7 bases from V and 6 bases from J, with 15 bases between. CDR3 length: 13 residues. DNA of the CDR3: TGTGCCAGCACCCTTGAGTTATCAGATGGCTACACCTTC. This gives the protein CASTLELSDGYTF.

A word on this clone: The sample contains more than one DNA sequence encoding this CDR3. The rearrangement links TRBV2 to TRBJ2-1, with 11 bases that match TRBD1. The CDR3 sequence is 15 residues long. The V gene's germline CDR1 is SNHLY and CDR2 FYNNEI. Trimming took 7 bases from V and 1 from J; bases not matched to a gene: 3. The CDR3 nucleotides read TGTGCCAGCACTCGGGACAGGGGGTCCTACAATGAGCAGTTCTTC. Its protein product is CASTRDRGSYNEQFF.

The chain joins TRBV20-1 to TRBJ1-1; D not certain. This CDR3 has 11 residues. V gave up 6 bases and J gave up 0 bases, with 5 bases separating them. CDR1 is DFQATT and CDR2 is SNEGSKA in the germline V gene (reference sequence). The CDR3 region has the DNA TGCAGTGCGTTCTTGAACACTGAAGCTTTCTTT. Its translation: CSAFLNTEAFF.

V gene TRBV30 combines with J gene TRBJ2-7, with D hard to call. Deletions cut 0 bases from V and 6 bases from J, with 9 bases between. CDR3 length equals 12 residues. Germline V CDR1 and CDR2: GTSNPN, SVGIG (reference sequence). The DNA for the CDR3 is TGTGCCTGGAGTGTACTAAGGACCGAGCAGTACTTC. Residues: CAWSVLRTEQYF.

The chain employs TRBV7-2 and TRBJ1-5, with D unclear. Germline values: CDR1 SGHTA, CDR2 FQGNSA. The CDR3 is 15 residues long. V was pared by 4 bases and J by 0 bases, with 10 bases between. As DNA, the CDR3 is TGTGCCAGCAGCTCCCGTGTGGATAGCAATCAGCCCCAGCATTTT. It yields the protein CASSSRVDSNQPQHF.

The V gene is TRBV5-6, the J gene TRBJ2-5; 7 bases fit TRBD1. Germline values: CDR1 SGHDT, CDR2 YYEEEE. This CDR3 has 14 amino acids. J was trimmed by 2 bases and V by 0 bases; bases with no gene match: 1. Written as DNA, the CDR3 is TGTGCCAGCAGCTTGGGGGACAGACAAGAGACCCAGTACTTC. This codes for CASSLGDRQETQYF.

The chain recombines TRBV18 with TRBJ1-3; the match to TRBD1 covers 8 bases. CDR3 length equals 16 residues. The trim removed 8 bases at V and 1 base at J, leaving 10 bases unmatched. Germline CDR1 KGHSH, CDR2 LQKENI. Written as DNA, the CDR3 is TGTGCCAGCACCGATCAGGGGGCTGCGTCTGGAAACACCATATATTTT. Residues: CASTDQGAASGNTIYF. The whole variable domain, remainder taken from reference TRBV18 and TRBJ1-3, is NAGVMQNPRHLVRRRGQEARLRCSPMKGHSHVYWYRQLPEEGLKFMVYLQKENIIDESGMPKERFSAEFPKEGPSILRIQQVVRGDSAAYFCASTDQGAASGNTIYFGEGSWLTVV.